The clone carrying this T cell receptor (beta chain) was counted between two and nine times. The antigen is not known. Prepared TCR beta cDNA libraries contained unique molecular identifiers. TCRdb independently ran MiXCR on the PCR reads; one entry per CDR3 protein. Among fewer than 600,000 distinct CDR3 sequences listed, less than 45% were seen once. The record originates from a study of post-analysis software for immune sequencing data. Overall study results and limits: Roughly five TRBV segments appeared more often in patients than in controls, and TRBV5-6, TRBV5-1 and TRBV20-1 were among these. Strong co-clustering by F measure linked samples that shared a preparation batch.

Looked up from germline, CDR1 is MNHEY and CDR2 is SVGEGT. The CDR3 has 14 residues. Between the trimmed V and J ends, which lost 8 bases and 7 bases, there was a span of 18 bases. This clonotype was obtained from a girl aged 10 to 17 with multiple sclerosis. The chain joins TRBV6-2 or TRBV6-3 to TRBJ2-1; either TRBD1 or TRBD2 may supply D (5 bases each). Material for sequencing was blood. The CDR3 loop is CASEGTSLPNEQFF. The CDR3 DNA is TGTGCCAGCGAAGGGACCTCCCTTCCAAATGAGCAGTTCTTC.